Sequencing of this T cell receptor beta chain was carried out in a study of blood T cell repertoires in COVID-19. Study background: The United States, Italy and Spain were the sources of the acute and convalescent COVID-19 samples. T cells, B-cell-depleted T cells, or PBMCs provided the cDNA or gDNA that served as material.

Germline V CDR1 and CDR2: MGHDK, SYGVNS. The CDR3 runs 12 residues. The V end lost 4 bases, the J end lost 6 bases, and 7 bases lay between the germline ends. Per the study methods: Researchers report that nucleated cell counts were estimated from reference gene primer amplification. Clones were read by immunoSEQ multiplex PCR, and TCRdb kept only the in-frame ones, dropping some. V and J calls and clone size follow that table, whereas D and trimming were derived from the DNA. The sample lists about 200,000 clones; around four fifths were seen once. Seattle patients were enrolled during active infection and followed longitudinally. This clone was counted a few times.

This clonotype was obtained from a man aged 55 to 69 with COVID-19, enrolled during active disease. The chain is built from TRBV25-1 and TRBJ2-4; no clear D gene. The sequenced sample consisted of peripheral blood. CDR3 nucleotide sequence: TGTGCCAGCAGTGGCATAGTAAACATTCAGTACTTC. Protein sequence: CASSGIVNIQYF.